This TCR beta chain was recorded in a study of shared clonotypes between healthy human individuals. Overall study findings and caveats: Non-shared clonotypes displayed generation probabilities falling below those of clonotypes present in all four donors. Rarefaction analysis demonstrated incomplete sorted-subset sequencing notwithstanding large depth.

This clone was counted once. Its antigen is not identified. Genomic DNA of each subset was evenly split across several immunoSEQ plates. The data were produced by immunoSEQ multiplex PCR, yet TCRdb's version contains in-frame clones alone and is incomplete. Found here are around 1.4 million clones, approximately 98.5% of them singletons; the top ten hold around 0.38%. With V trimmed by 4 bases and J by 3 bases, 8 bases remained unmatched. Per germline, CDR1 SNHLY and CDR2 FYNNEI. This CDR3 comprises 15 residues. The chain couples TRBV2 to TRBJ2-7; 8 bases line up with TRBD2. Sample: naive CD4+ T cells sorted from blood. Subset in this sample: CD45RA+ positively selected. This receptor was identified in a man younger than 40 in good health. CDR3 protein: CASSGDVAGYYEQYF. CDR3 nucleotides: TGTGCCAGCAGTGGAGATGTAGCGGGATACTACGAGCAGTACTTC.